This T cell receptor beta chain was recovered during a study of tumor and adjacent non-tumor tissue in lung cancer. At the level of the study: The patients, some ten men and 5 or 6 women, were roughly 30 to 76 with stage I to III disease. Study results and limitations: Tumor repertoires had a smaller top 100 clone share than normal lung. TCR diversity was significantly greater in tumor than normal lung tissue.

This sample's RNA came from whole unsorted tissue. Donors were chemotherapy-naive, newly diagnosed lung cancer surgical patients in China, August–late 2014. For this clonotype: Its antigen is still unknown. The junction and the germline gene differ at one end; a read error may be behind it.

Germline V gene sequence: CDR1 SQVTM, CDR2 ANQGSEA. CDR3 size: 11 residues. TCRbeta libraries were built with three rounds of nested PCR, modified from ARM-PCR. TCRdb recomputed calls from the multiplex PCR reads with MiXCR, one row per CDR3 protein. Of around 210,000 distinct CDR3 sequences listed, approximately 74% are singletons. This clonotype was obtained from a man between 60 and 75 years old with non-small cell lung cancer. The chain uses TRBV29-1 and TRBJ2-2; weak D call: TRBD2 (5 bases). The specimen sequenced was lung tumor tissue. The CDR3 loop reads CSVGGLEELFF. CDR3 DNA: TGTAGCGTCGGAGGACTGGAGGAGCTGTTTTTT.